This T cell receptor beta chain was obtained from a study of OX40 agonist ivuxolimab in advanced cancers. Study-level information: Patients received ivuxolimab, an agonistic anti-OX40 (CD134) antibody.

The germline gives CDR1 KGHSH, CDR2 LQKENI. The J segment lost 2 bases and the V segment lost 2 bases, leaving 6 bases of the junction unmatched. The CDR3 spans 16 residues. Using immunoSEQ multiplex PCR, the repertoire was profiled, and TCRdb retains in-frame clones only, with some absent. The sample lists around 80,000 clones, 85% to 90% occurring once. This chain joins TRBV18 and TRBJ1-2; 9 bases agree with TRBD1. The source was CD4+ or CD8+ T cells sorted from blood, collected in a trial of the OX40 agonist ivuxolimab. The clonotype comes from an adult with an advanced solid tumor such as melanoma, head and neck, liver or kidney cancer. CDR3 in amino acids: CASSPGDRAGNYGYTF. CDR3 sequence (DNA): TGTGCCAGCTCACCAGGGGACAGGGCAGGGAACTATGGCTACACCTTC.